Presented here are 28 T cell receptor beta chains from one specimen sequenced in a study of cytomegalovirus exposure and HLA in healthy donors. PCR involved 60 Vbeta and 13 Jbeta primers. Produced via immunoSEQ multiplex PCR; TCRdb's table is partial and in-frame only. The sample has fewer than 140,000 clones; about three quarters are singletons. The source material was PBMCs. These receptors all come from a woman between 50 and 59 years old in good health and CMV-seropositive.

The chain is built from TRBV14 and TRBJ1-3, with 9 bases lining up with TRBD1. The CDR3 runs to 17 residues. In germline, CDR1 is SGHDN, CDR2 FVKESK. Unmatched junction bases numbered 9, after V lost 0 bases and J lost 6 bases. The CDR3 nucleotides read TGTGCCAGCAGCCAAGATTTTGGGACAGGGTCATCAAACACCATATATTTT. This sequence encodes CASSQDFGTGSSNTIYF.

V gene TRBV27 combines with J gene TRBJ2-4, with 7 bases identical to TRBD2. The CDR3 runs 14 residues. From germline, CDR1 is MNHEY and CDR2 SMNVEV (reference sequence). V shed 11 bases, J shed 1 base, and the junction held 8 bases outside the gene matches. As DNA, the CDR3 is TGTGCCTTACGGGGGGTAGGGGCCAAAAACATTCAGTACTTC. It encodes CALRGVGAKNIQYF.

The chain combines TRBV19 with TRBJ1-2; 11 bases fit TRBD1. V was clipped by 7 bases and J by 3 bases; unmatched bases: 1. The germline gives CDR1 LNHDA, CDR2 SQIVND (reference sequence). There are 13 residues in the CDR3. The DNA for the CDR3 is TGTGCCAGTATGGGACAGGGGGACTATGGCTACACCTTC. It encodes CASMGQGDYGYTF.

This chain links TRBV28 with TRBJ2-1, with TRBD2 identical over 9 bases. Trimming at V came to 6 bases and at J to 6 bases, leaving 6 bases not matched to a gene. The CDR3 runs 14 residues. Germline CDR1 is MDHEN and CDR2 is SYDVKM. CDR3 in amino acids: CASRGGGAGNEQFF. In DNA, the CDR3 is TGTGCCAGCAGAGGCGGGGGGGCCGGCAATGAGCAGTTCTTC.

The rearrangement uses TRBV25-1 and TRBJ1-1; D not resolved. The CDR3 extends over 13 amino acids. Germline assignment: CDR1 MGHDK and CDR2 SYGVNS. The V end was cut by 7 bases, the J end by 4 bases, with 13 bases between. The CDR3 DNA sequence: TGTGCCAGCACCCCGGGTGATTCCACTGAAGCTTTCTTT. Translated, it gives CASTPGDSTEAFF.

This sequence joins TRBV5-1 and TRBJ2-5; 11 bases are a match to TRBD2. V lost 0 bases to trimming and J lost 3 bases; unmatched junction nucleotides: 4. CDR1 SGHRS and CDR2 YFSETQ come from the germline V gene. The CDR3 runs 16 residues. The CDR3 protein is CASSLALAGGEETQYF. The CDR3 DNA reads TGCGCCAGCAGCTTGGCGCTAGCGGGGGGAGAAGAGACCCAGTACTTC. The full variable domain, its missing parts supplied by reference TRBV5-1 and TRBJ2-5, is KAGVTQTPRYLIKTRGQQVTLSCSPISGHRSVSWYQQTPGQGLQFLFEYFSETQRNKGNFPGRFSGRQFSNSRSEMNVSTLELGDSALYLCASSLALAGGEETQYFGPGTRLLVL.

This clone is a singleton in its sample. The chain uses TRBV4-3 and TRBJ1-1; tentatively, D is TRBD1 (6 bases). Trimming removed 0 bases at V and 0 bases at J, with 11 bases between. The CDR3 runs to 16 residues. Germline V gene lookup returns CDR1 LGHNA and CDR2 YSLEER. The CDR3 sequence: CASSQDRGGLNTEAFF. CDR3 nucleotide sequence: TGCGCCAGCAGCCAAGATCGGGGGGGGCTGAACACTGAAGCTTTCTTT.

This clone was found a few times. The V gene is TRBV7-2, the J gene TRBJ1-2, with TRBD1 as a possible D gene (5 bases). The V end lost 3 bases, the J end lost 3 bases, and 8 bases lay between the germline ends. This CDR3 is 13 amino acids long. CDR1 is SGHTA and CDR2 is FQGNSA in the germline V gene. In DNA form, the CDR3 reads TGTGCCAGCAGCTTGGAGGGGCACTATGGCTACACCTTC. It specifies CASSLEGHYGYTF.

The chain is built from TRBV6-6 and TRBJ1-2, with 7 bases matching TRBD1. The trim removed 7 bases at V and 5 bases at J, leaving 13 bases unmatched. The CDR3 extends over 15 amino acids. Germline CDR1 reads MNHNY; CDR2 reads SVGAGI (reference sequence). The CDR3 DNA sequence: TGTGCCAGCACCCAGACAGGGCCTATGGCGTATGGCTACACCTTC. Amino acids: CASTQTGPMAYGYTF.

This clone was seen a single time. The chain employs TRBV7-2 and TRBJ1-5; possible D gene TRBD1, 6 bases. Trimming removed 4 bases from V and 0 bases from J, with 7 bases in between. This CDR3 spans 14 amino acids. Germline V lookup: CDR1 SGHTA, CDR2 FQGNSA. CDR3 bases: TGTGCCAGCAGCTCAGGGGTTAGCAATCAGCCCCAGCATTTT. The encoded protein is CASSSGVSNQPQHF. Full variable domain (missing parts from reference TRBV7-2 and TRBJ1-5): GAGVSQSPSNKVTEKGKDVELRCDPISGHTALYWYRQSLGQGLEFLIYFQGNSAPDKSGLPSDRFSAERTGGSVSTLTIQRTQQEDSAVYLCASSSGVSNQPQHFGDGTRLSIL.

This chain links TRBV7-2 with TRBJ1-5, with D possibly matching TRBD1 (5 bases). V was shortened by 3 bases and J by 2 bases, with 14 bases between the two germline ends. CDR3 length: 16 residues. CDR1 and CDR2 (germline): SGHTA, FQGNSA. The CDR3 region has the DNA TGTGCCAGCAGCTTTGGGGGGGGTAAAGGCAATCAGCCCCAGCATTTT. Translated, it gives CASSFGGGKGNQPQHF.

In its sample, this clone was seen once. The chain recombines TRBV9 with TRBJ1-2; possibly TRBD1 for D (6 bases). V was shortened by 0 bases and J by 3 bases, with 9 bases between the two germline ends. This CDR3 spans 14 amino acids. The V gene's germline CDR1 is SGDLS and CDR2 YYNGEE. The CDR3 loop reads CASSVGAGDYGYTF. CDR3 bases: TGTGCCAGCAGCGTAGGGGCAGGGGACTATGGCTACACCTTC.

The V gene is TRBV7-2, the J gene TRBJ2-3, with no clear D. This CDR3 is 12 amino acids long. V was shortened by 4 bases and J by 4 bases, with 6 bases between the two germline ends. Germline CDR1 and CDR2: SGHTA and FQGNSA. CDR3: CASSSPSDTQYF. The CDR3 nucleotides are TGTGCCAGCAGCTCCCCCTCAGATACGCAGTATTTT.

The V and J genes are TRBV6-1 and TRBJ1-1, with 7 nucleotides matching TRBD1. V gave up 8 bases and J gave up 0 bases; unmatched junction bases: 9. CDR3 length: 15 residues. The germline V gene encodes CDR1 MNHNS and CDR2 SASEGT. The CDR3 spells CASRTGTAVNTEAFF. The CDR3 DNA reads as TGTGCCAGCCGCACCGGGACAGCGGTGAACACTGAAGCTTTCTTT.

DNA of the CDR3: TGTGCCAGCACCGGAGGGGGACAGGGGTTTTACAATGAGCAGTTCTTC. It encodes CASTGGGQGFYNEQFF. The rearrangement uses TRBV6-6 and TRBJ2-1; TRBD1 matches at 10 bases. Unmatched junction bases numbered 10, after V lost 7 bases and J lost 4 bases. CDR3 size: 16 residues. CDR1 is MNHNY and CDR2 is SVGAGI in the germline V gene (reference sequence).

V usage is TRBV2 and J usage is TRBJ2-1; D is uncertain. The V and J ends lost 2 bases and 3 bases respectively, with 8 bases between them. The V gene's germline CDR1 is SNHLY and CDR2 FYNNEI. There are 14 residues in the CDR3. CDR3 nucleotide sequence: TGTGCCAGCAGTGAACAGGCTTTCTACAATGAGCAGTTCTTC. It translates to CASSEQAFYNEQFF.

This clone was seen more than once but under ten times. The J gene is TRBJ1-5, the V gene TRBV27; D is undetermined. This CDR3 is built from 14 residues. Germline V gene data show CDR1 as MNHEY and CDR2 as SMNVEV (reference sequence). Trimming stripped 3 bases from V and 4 bases from J, with 10 bases between. This chain's CDR3 is CASSFGRGNQPQHF. CDR3 bases: TGTGCCAGCAGTTTCGGTCGAGGAAATCAGCCCCAGCATTTT.

The chain links TRBV9 to TRBJ2-7, with a tentative D call TRBD1 (6 bases). The CDR3 has 16 amino acids. The germline V gene has CDR1 SGDLS and CDR2 YYNGEE. Trimming removed 0 bases at V and 5 bases at J, with 18 bases between. This CDR3 reads CASSVDGATGRDEQYF. The CDR3 DNA is TGTGCCAGCAGCGTAGATGGGGCTACAGGGCGCGACGAGCAGTACTTC.

This chain uses TRBV18 with TRBJ1-6, with 7 positions matching TRBD1. Trimming removed 6 bases from V and 7 bases from J; junction bases left unmatched: 6. The CDR3 has 14 amino acids. The germline CDR1 and CDR2 sequences are KGHSH and LQKENI. As DNA, the CDR3 is TGTGCCAGCTCCCCCGGGACAGCCAATTCACCCCTCCACTTT. This gives the protein CASSPGTANSPLHF. The full variable domain, in which reference TRBV18 and TRBJ1-6 provide the parts outside the CDR3, is NAGVMQNPRHLVRRRGQEARLRCSPMKGHSHVYWYRQLPEEGLKFMVYLQKENIIDESGMPKERFSAEFPKEGPSILRIQQVVRGDSAAYFCASSPGTANSPLHFGNGTRLTVT.

This rearrangement joins TRBV4-3 to TRBJ1-2, with TRBD1 identical over 8 bases. The V segment lost 6 bases and the J segment 2 bases; nucleotides outside the gene matches: 11. The length of the CDR3 is 16 residues. In germline, CDR1 is LGHNA, CDR2 YSLEER. CDR3 sequence reads: CASSPHPPGGNYGYTF. CDR3 DNA: TGCGCCAGCAGTCCCCACCCGCCAGGGGGCAACTATGGCTACACCTTC.

This chain joins TRBV4-1 and TRBJ1-2; D call uncertain. The germline V gene encodes CDR1 MGHRA and CDR2 YSYEKL. Trimming removed 0 bases at V and 8 bases at J, with 13 bases between. The CDR3 has 14 residues. The DNA of the CDR3 is TGCGCCAGCAGCCAAGAGTCAACGCTCTACGGCTACACCTTC. Translation: CASSQESTLYGYTF.

As concerns this clone: The junction departs from the called germline gene at one end, perhaps through a read error. This CDR3 is also generated by other DNA sequences in the sample. The chain has TRBV5-1 and TRBJ1-1, with 9 bases identical to TRBD1. Germline V gives CDR1 SGHRS, CDR2 YFSETQ. The CDR3 has 19 amino acids. The CDR3 spells CASSFRDRAFGQGRTEAFF. DNA of the CDR3: TGCGCCAGCAGTTTCCGGGACAGGGCATTCGGCCAAGGAAGGACTGAGGCTTTCTTT.

The table lists this clone with a count of one. V and J are TRBV11-2 and TRBJ1-6, with 9 bases that match TRBD1. Germline-derived CDR1 and CDR2 are SGHAT and FQNNGV. The V and J ends lost 5 bases and 7 bases, in that order; junction bases with no gene match: 6. The CDR3 is 15 residues long. DNA for the CDR3: TGTGCCAGCAGCCTACAGGGGGCCGTCAATTCACCCCTCCACTTT. Protein: CASSLQGAVNSPLHF.

This chain connects TRBV10-3 to TRBJ1-4; tentatively, D is TRBD1 (6 bases). CDR1 is ENHRY and CDR2 is SYGVKD in the germline V gene. The CDR3 spans 15 residues. The V gene lost 0 bases and the J gene lost 8 bases, with 13 bases spanning the gap. The CDR3: CAISESGTSGEKLFF. In nucleotides, the CDR3 is TGTGCCATCAGTGAGTCGGGGACATCAGGGGAAAAACTGTTTTTT.

This chain connects TRBV5-1 to TRBJ1-1; D is undetermined. V lost 4 bases and J 0 bases, leaving 7 bases between the germline ends. The CDR3 is 13 amino acids. Per germline, CDR1 SGHRS and CDR2 YFSETQ. The CDR3 nucleotides are TGCGCCAGCAGCCTTGTCCTGAACACTGAAGCTTTCTTT. Residues: CASSLVLNTEAFF.

V gene TRBV2 combines with J gene TRBJ1-1, with D hard to call. The CDR3 has 15 amino acids. Germline CDR1 reads SNHLY; CDR2 reads FYNNEI. Trimming left V 10 bases short and J 1 base short, with 19 bases between. The CDR3 protein is CAILDSGRQNTEAFF. CDR3 sequence (DNA): TGTGCCATTTTAGATAGCGGCCGGCAGAACACTGAAGCTTTCTTT.

The chain has TRBV10-3 and TRBJ1-3, with D perhaps matching TRBD1 (5 bases). V was clipped by 11 bases and J by 0 bases, with 14 bases between them. Germline CDR1 and CDR2: ENHRY and SYGVKD. The CDR3 runs to 14 residues. The CDR3 reads CALSGTGSGNTIYF. The CDR3 region has the DNA TGTGCCTTATCAGGGACTGGCTCTGGAAACACCATATATTTT.

The rearrangement joins TRBV29-1 to TRBJ1-4, with TRBD1 identical over 9 bases. CDR1 and CDR2 from the germline V gene are SQVTM and ANQGSEA. J was trimmed by 8 bases and V by 6 bases; bases with no gene match: 10. This CDR3 comprises 14 residues. CDR3 nucleotide sequence: TGCAGCGTGATGCCGGGACAGGGTAACGAAAAACTGTTTTTT. Its protein product is CSVMPGQGNEKLFF.